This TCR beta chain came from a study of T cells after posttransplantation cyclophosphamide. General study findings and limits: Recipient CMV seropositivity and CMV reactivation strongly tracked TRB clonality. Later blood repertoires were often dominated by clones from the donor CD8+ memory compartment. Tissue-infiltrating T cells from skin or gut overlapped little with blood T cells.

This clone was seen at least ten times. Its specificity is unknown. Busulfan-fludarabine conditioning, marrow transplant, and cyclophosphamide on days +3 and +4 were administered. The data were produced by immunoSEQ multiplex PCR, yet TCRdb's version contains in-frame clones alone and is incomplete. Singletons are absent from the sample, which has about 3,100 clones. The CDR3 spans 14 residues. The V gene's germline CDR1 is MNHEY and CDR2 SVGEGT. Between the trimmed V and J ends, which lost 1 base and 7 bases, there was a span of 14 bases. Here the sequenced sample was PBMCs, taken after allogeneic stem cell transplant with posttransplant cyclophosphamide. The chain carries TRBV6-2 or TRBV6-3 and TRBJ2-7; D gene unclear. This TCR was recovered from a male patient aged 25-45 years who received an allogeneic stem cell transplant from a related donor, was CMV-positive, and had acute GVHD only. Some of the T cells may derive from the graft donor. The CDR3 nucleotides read TGTGCCAGCAGTTACTACCAAACAACGTGGGAGCAGTACTTC. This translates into CASSYYQTTWEQYF.